These 21 T cell receptor beta chains came from one sample sequenced in a study of shared clonotypes between healthy human individuals. In the naive CD8 group, cells lacked CD45RO and were positively selected for CCR7, so terminally differentiated effector memory CD45RA+ cells were left out. Sequencing used immunoSEQ multiplex PCR; TCRdb keeps in-frame clones, though not all of them. The data hold hundreds of thousands of clones, with 98% observed a single time. The specimen was naive CD8+ T cells sorted from blood. The receptors originated from a man younger than 45 in good health.

The gene calls are TRBV10-1 and TRBJ2-7; D not certain. The CDR3 length is 13 residues. V dropped 4 bases and J dropped 5 bases, with 12 bases sitting between them. CDR1 and CDR2 from the germline V gene are WNHNN and SYGVQD (reference sequence). The CDR3 sequence is CASSVGIWDEQYF. The CDR3, as DNA: TGCGCCAGCAGTGTGGGAATATGGGACGAGCAGTACTTC.

This sequence joins TRBV11-3 and TRBJ2-2; D is possibly TRBD1 (7 bases). Deletions cut 4 bases from V and 7 bases from J, with 22 bases between. The CDR3 covers 17 residues. CDR1 is SGHNT and CDR2 is YENEEA in the germline V gene. The CDR3: CASSYRGTVDRDGELFF. DNA for the CDR3: TGTGCCAGCAGCTACCGGGGGACAGTTGATCGGGACGGGGAGCTGTTTTTT. Drawing the rest from reference TRBV11-3 and TRBJ2-2, the complete variable domain is EAGVVQSPRYKIIEKKQPVAFWCNPISGHNTLYWYLQNLGQGPELLIRYENEEAVDDSQLPKDRFSAERLKGVDSTLKIQPAELGDSAVYLCASSYRGTVDRDGELFFGEGSRLTVL.

The count of this clone is one. The chain uses TRBV13 and TRBJ2-2; D tentatively reads TRBD1 or TRBD2 (5 bases each). Germline V gives CDR1 PRHDT, CDR2 FYEKMQ (reference sequence). The CDR3 has 15 amino acids. V was shortened by 3 bases and J by 0 bases, with 8 bases between the two germline ends. Here the CDR3 reads CASSFGAANTGELFF. CDR3 nucleotide sequence: TGTGCCAGCAGCTTCGGGGCGGCGAACACCGGGGAGCTGTTTTTT. Looking up the rest from reference TRBV13 and TRBJ2-2 gives the full variable domain: AAGVIQSPRHLIKEKRETATLKCYPIPRHDTVYWYQQGPGQDPQFLISFYEKMQSDKGSIPDRFSAQQFSDYHSELNMSSLELGDSALYFCASSFGAANTGELFFGEGSRLTVL.

The chain combines TRBV7-9 with TRBJ1-4; 9 bases are a match to TRBD1. The CDR3 is 15 amino acids. V lost 1 base and J lost 8; bases outside the gene matches: 5. The germline V gene encodes CDR1 SEHNR and CDR2 FQNEAQ (reference sequence). DNA for the CDR3: TGTGCCAGCAGCTTAGGGGGGACAGGGCACGAAAAACTGTTTTTT. The encoded protein is CASSLGGTGHEKLFF.

The V call is TRBV7-9, the J call TRBJ2-7, with 7 bases aligning to TRBD2. CDR1 and CDR2 from the germline V gene are SEHNR and FQNEAQ (reference sequence). The length of the CDR3 is 15 residues. After removal of 5 bases from V and 4 bases from J, the junction contained 11 bases not matched to a gene. The CDR3 nucleotides are TGTGCCAGCAGCCCACTGGCGGGAGTCTTATACGAGCAGTACTTC. Its translation: CASSPLAGVLYEQYF.

The V gene is TRBV11-2, the J gene TRBJ2-7; D is undetermined. The germline V gene encodes CDR1 SGHAT and CDR2 FQNNGV. V was trimmed by 5 bases and J by 3 bases, leaving 8 bases between them. This CDR3 spans 12 amino acids. The CDR3 bases are TGTGCCAGCAGCGTGGGCGGCTACGAGCAGTACTTC. Amino acid sequence: CASSVGGYEQYF.

The rearrangement links TRBV7-8 to TRBJ1-3; D remains ambiguous. V lost 4 bases, J lost 4 bases, and 8 bases lay in between. The CDR3 sequence is 13 residues long. Germline V gives CDR1 SGHVS, CDR2 FQNEAQ. CDR3 residues: CASSSNRGNTIYF. The CDR3 coding sequence is TGTGCCAGCAGCTCCAACAGAGGAAACACCATATATTTT.

The chain uses TRBV19 and TRBJ2-1; 8 positions match TRBD2. With V trimmed by 11 bases and J by 2 bases, 5 bases remained unmatched. The CDR3 spans 13 residues. Germline V gene data show CDR1 as LNHDA and CDR2 as SQIVND (reference sequence). CDR3 protein: CAVRTSTYNEQFF. CDR3 nucleotides: TGTGCCGTTCGGACTAGCACCTACAATGAGCAGTTCTTC.

A single count supports this clone. The chain combines TRBV4-2 with TRBJ2-1, with a weak D call TRBD1 (5 bases). In germline, CDR1 is LGHNA, CDR2 YNFKEQ. This CDR3 contains 15 residues. The V and J ends lost 0 bases and 5 bases respectively, with 11 bases between them. The DNA of the CDR3 is TGTGCCAGCAGCCAAGATTTAGCCAGGGACAATGAGCAGTTCTTC. Protein product: CASSQDLARDNEQFF.

Worth noting for this clone: In the same sample, other DNA sequences code for this CDR3. The chain combines TRBV10-3 with TRBJ2-7; 11 positions match TRBD1. The CDR3 is 14 residues long. J was trimmed by 4 bases and V by 3 bases; bases with no gene match: 2. Germline loops: CDR1 ENHRY, CDR2 SYGVKD. As DNA, the CDR3 is TGTGCCATCAGTGACGGGACAGGGGGATACGAGCAGTACTTC. Its protein product is CAISDGTGGYEQYF.

The chain recombines TRBV25-1 with TRBJ2-3; no clear D. The length of the CDR3 is 13 residues. Germline loops: CDR1 MGHDK, CDR2 SYGVNS. V lost 1 base and J 4 bases, leaving 6 bases between the germline ends. The CDR3 reads CASSEFLADTQYF. CDR3 bases: TGTGCCAGCAGTGAATTCCTAGCAGATACGCAGTATTTT.

J is TRBJ2-5 and V is TRBV5-6, with D possibly being TRBD1 or TRBD2 (6 bases each). From germline, CDR1 is SGHDT and CDR2 YYEEEE. The CDR3 totals 14 residues. Trimming pared 1 base from V and 4 bases from J, leaving 11 bases between. The CDR3 reads CASSLWGAGETQYF. CDR3 coding DNA: TGTGCCAGCAGCTTGTGGGGGGCCGGAGAGACCCAGTACTTC.

This chain joins TRBV6-5 and TRBJ2-7, with 8 bases lining up with TRBD2. Germline V gives CDR1 MNHEY, CDR2 SVGAGI. V shed 10 bases and J 10 bases; nucleotides not matched to a gene: 21. The CDR3 runs 15 residues. CDR3 loop: CATRPGTSGIRYQYF. The CDR3 bases are TGTGCCACCCGACCGGGCACTAGCGGAATACGATACCAGTACTTC.

The rearrangement uses TRBV2 and TRBJ1-1, with D possibly matching TRBD1 (6 bases). The CDR3 sequence is 14 residues long. Trimming took off 8 bases at V and 0 bases at J, with 13 bases between the two ends. The V gene's germline CDR1 is SNHLY and CDR2 FYNNEI. CDR3 protein: CASSRGPMNTEAFF. CDR3 nucleotide sequence: TGTGCCAGCTCCAGGGGACCTATGAACACTGAAGCTTTCTTT. Combining the CDR3 with reference TRBV2 and TRBJ1-1 gives the whole variable domain EPEVTQTPSHQVTQMGQEVILRCVPISNHLYFYWYRQILGQKVEFLVSFYNNEISEKSEIFDDQFSVERPDGSNFTLKIRSTKLEDSAMYFCASSRGPMNTEAFFGQGTRLTVV.

The chain combines TRBV4-1 with TRBJ2-3; 15 positions match TRBD2. Germline CDR1 and CDR2: MGHRA and YSYEKL. The CDR3 runs 20 residues. The V segment lost 4 bases and the J segment 4 bases; nucleotides outside the gene matches: 15. CDR3 region: CASSLRTSGREYVLPDTQYF. The CDR3 DNA reads as TGCGCCAGCAGCCTTAGGACTAGCGGGAGGGAATATGTCCTCCCAGATACGCAGTATTTT.

V gene TRBV29-1 combines with J gene TRBJ2-7, with D perhaps assigned TRBD1 or TRBD2 (6 bases each). Germline V gene lookup returns CDR1 SQVTM and CDR2 ANQGSEA. CDR3 size: 14 residues. Trimming pared 0 bases from V and 6 bases from J, leaving 15 bases between. The CDR3 spells CSVEDLRGTREQYF. In DNA form, the CDR3 reads TGCAGCGTTGAAGATCTTAGGGGGACTCGCGAGCAGTACTTC.

The CDR3 DNA follows: TGTGCCACCAGCCCGCGGACAGGGGACAATGAGCAGTTCTTC. It specifies CATSPRTGDNEQFF. V and J are TRBV15 and TRBJ2-1, with 9 positions matching TRBD1. The CDR3 extends over 14 amino acids. Per the germline V gene, CDR1 is LNHNV and CDR2 is YYDKDF (reference sequence). The J segment lost 5 bases and the V segment lost 5 bases, leaving 4 bases of the junction unmatched.

The V call is TRBV28, the J call TRBJ1-3; TRBD1 matches 8 bases. This CDR3 has 15 residues. Germline V gene data show CDR1 as MDHEN and CDR2 as SYDVKM. Unmatched junction bases numbered 7, after V lost 7 bases and J lost 2 bases. The CDR3 here is CASMGQEPPGNTIYF. The CDR3 nucleotides read TGTGCCAGCATGGGACAGGAACCTCCTGGAAACACCATATATTTT.

The J gene is TRBJ2-2, the V gene TRBV11-3; 7 bases are a match to TRBD2. From germline, CDR1 is SGHNT and CDR2 YENEEA. The CDR3 covers 16 residues. The J segment lost 8 bases and the V segment lost 6 bases, leaving 15 bases of the junction unmatched. The CDR3 nucleotides read TGTGCCAGCAGGGGAGACGGTTGGGGAGCGGGAGGGGAGCTGTTTTTT. As protein: CASRGDGWGAGGELFF.

This chain joins TRBV5-1 and TRBJ2-2; 7 positions agree with TRBD1. CDR3 size: 16 residues. V shed 3 bases and J 2 bases; nucleotides not matched to a gene: 7. Germline V lookup: CDR1 SGHRS, CDR2 YFSETQ. The CDR3 is CASSSDRAPNTGELFF. The CDR3 bases are TGCGCCAGCAGCTCCGACAGGGCTCCCAACACCGGGGAGCTGTTTTTT.

This chain connects TRBV27 to TRBJ1-2; possibly TRBD1 for D (5 bases). This CDR3 has 14 residues. V dropped 5 bases and J dropped 5 bases, with 15 bases sitting between them. The germline V gene has CDR1 MNHEY and CDR2 SMNVEV (reference sequence). CDR3 DNA sequence: TGTGCCAGCAGTGCTCGGGGGGGTGGGTATGGCTACACCTTC. This encodes CASSARGGGYGYTF.